This TCR beta chain was captured in a study of blood T cell repertoires in COVID-19. The V segment lost 5 bases and the J segment 4 bases; nucleotides outside the gene matches: 9. Germline CDR1 LNHDA, CDR2 SQIVND (reference sequence). The CDR3 has 16 amino acids. The assay was immunoSEQ multiplex PCR, and TCRdb's table has in-frame clones only and misses some. Here the sample spans nearly 250,000 clones, 86% being singletons. The V call is TRBV19, the J call TRBJ1-3; 9 bases are a match to TRBD1. The sample comprised peripheral blood. This sequence originates from a woman of 80 years or more with COVID-19, enrolled during active disease. DNA for the CDR3: TGTGCCAGTAGTCCCCGGGACAGGGCCCTCGGAAACACCATATATTTT. This gives the protein CASSPRDRALGNTIYF.